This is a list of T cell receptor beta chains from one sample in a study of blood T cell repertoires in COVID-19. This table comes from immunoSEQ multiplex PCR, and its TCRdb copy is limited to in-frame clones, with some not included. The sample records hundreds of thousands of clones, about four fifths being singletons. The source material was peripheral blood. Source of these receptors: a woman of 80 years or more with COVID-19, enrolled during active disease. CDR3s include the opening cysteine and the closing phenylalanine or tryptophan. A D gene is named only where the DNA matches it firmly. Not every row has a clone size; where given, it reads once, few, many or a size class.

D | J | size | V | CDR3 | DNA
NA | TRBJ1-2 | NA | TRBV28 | CASSLPGRAKVYTF | TGTGCCAGCAGTCTCCCCGGCAGGGCGAAAGTCTACACCTTC
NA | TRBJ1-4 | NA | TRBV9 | CASSVSPTGFNEKLFF | TGTGCCAGCAGCGTATCCCCGACGGGTTTTAATGAAAAACTGTTTTTT
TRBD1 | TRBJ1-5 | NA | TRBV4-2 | CASRPTGGAGNQPQHF | TGTGCCAGCAGACCCACAGGGGGCGCGGGCAATCAGCCCCAGCATTTT
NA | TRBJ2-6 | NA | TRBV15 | CATSRGAGDSGANVLTF | TGTGCCACCAGCAGAGGGGCCGGCGACTCTGGGGCCAACGTCCTGACTTTC
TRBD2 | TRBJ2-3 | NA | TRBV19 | CASRTSGSVLVQYF | TGTGCCAGTCGGACTAGCGGGAGCGTGCTCGTGCAGTATTTT
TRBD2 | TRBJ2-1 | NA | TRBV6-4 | CASGSGSGNEQFF | TGTGCCAGCGGTAGCGGGAGTGGCAATGAGCAGTTCTTC
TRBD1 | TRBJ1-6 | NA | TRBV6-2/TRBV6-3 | CASSSTGGVSPLHF | TGTGCCAGCAGTTCCACAGGGGGCGTTTCACCCCTCCACTTT
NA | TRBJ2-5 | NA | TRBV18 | CASSRNRDGETQYF | TGTGCCAGCTCCCGGAACAGGGACGGAGAGACCCAGTACTTC
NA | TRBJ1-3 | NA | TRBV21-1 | CASSPNTIYF | TGTGCCAGCAGCCCTAACACCATATATTTT
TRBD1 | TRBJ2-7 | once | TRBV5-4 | CASSLGDRSYEQYF | TGTGCCAGCAGCCTGGGGGACAGGTCCTACGAGCAGTACTTC
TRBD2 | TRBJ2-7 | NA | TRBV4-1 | CASSQGTSGWYEQYF | TGCGCCAGCAGCCAAGGGACTAGCGGGTGGTACGAGCAGTACTTC
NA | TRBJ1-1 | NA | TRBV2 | CASSDKGRARGNTEAFF | TGTGCCAGCAGTGATAAGGGTAGGGCCCGGGGGAACACTGAAGCTTTCTTT
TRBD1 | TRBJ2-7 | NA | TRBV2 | CASSEGLGQTLYEQGEEEYF | TGTGCCAGCAGTGAGGGATTGGGACAGACCCTATACGAGCAGGGCGAAGAGGAGTACTTC
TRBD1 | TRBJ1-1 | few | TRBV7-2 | CASSGGTGRTEAFF | TGTGCCAGCAGCGGAGGGACAGGGAGAACTGAAGCTTTCTTT
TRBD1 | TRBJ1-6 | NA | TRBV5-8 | CASRLRDRGRSPLHF | TGTGCCAGCAGACTCCGGGACAGGGGGAGGTCACCCCTCCACTTT
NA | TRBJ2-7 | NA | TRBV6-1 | CASSDLFRAGSRYEQYF | TGTGCCAGCAGTGACCTTTTCAGGGCGGGATCTCGTTACGAGCAGTACTTC
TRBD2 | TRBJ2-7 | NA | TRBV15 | CATSRGGGRARDEQYF | TGTGCCACCAGCCGGGGCGGCGGGAGGGCTAGGGACGAGCAGTACTTC
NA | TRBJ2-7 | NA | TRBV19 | CASSIGSGSYEQYF | TGTGCCAGTAGTATAGGATCGGGCTCCTACGAGCAGTACTTC
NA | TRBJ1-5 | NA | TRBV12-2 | CASRFWDRGPWESNQPQHF | TGTGCAAGTCGCTTCTGGGACAGGGGGCCTTGGGAGAGCAATCAGCCCCAGCATTTT
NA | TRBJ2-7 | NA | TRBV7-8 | CASSFIGSAYEQYF | TGTGCCAGCAGCTTCATCGGGAGTGCCTACGAGCAGTACTTC
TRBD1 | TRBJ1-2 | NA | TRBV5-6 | CASSPPDREVGGYTF | TGTGCCAGCAGCCCACCGGACAGGGAGGTCGGTGGCTACACCTTC
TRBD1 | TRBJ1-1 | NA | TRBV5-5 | CASSFSGTGVTEAFF | TGTGCCAGCAGCTTTAGTGGGACAGGGGTGACTGAAGCTTTCTTT
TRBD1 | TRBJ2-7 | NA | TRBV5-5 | CASSLPGQAMPYEQYF | TGTGCCAGCAGCTTGCCGGGACAGGCCATGCCCTACGAGCAGTACTTC
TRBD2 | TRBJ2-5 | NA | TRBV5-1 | CASSSSGSVETQYF | TGCGCCAGCAGCTCTAGCGGGAGTGTGGAGACCCAGTACTTC
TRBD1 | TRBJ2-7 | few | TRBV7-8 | CASSLGQGRFEQYF | TGTGCCAGCAGCTTAGGACAGGGAAGGTTCGAGCAGTACTTC
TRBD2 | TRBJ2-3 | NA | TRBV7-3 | CASSYSGRLTDTQYF | TGTGCCAGCAGTTACAGCGGGAGGCTCACAGATACGCAGTATTTT
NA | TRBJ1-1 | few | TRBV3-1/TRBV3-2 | CASSQGHRTTEAFF | TGTGCCAGCAGCCAAGGCCACAGGACAACTGAAGCTTTCTTT
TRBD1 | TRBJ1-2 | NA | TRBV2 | CASRDREGYGYTF | TGTGCCAGCAGGGACAGGGAGGGATATGGCTACACCTTC
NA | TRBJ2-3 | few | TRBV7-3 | CASSSERKGTQYF | TGTGCCAGCAGCTCGGAGCGGAAGGGTACGCAGTATTTT
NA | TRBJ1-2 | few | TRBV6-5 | CASAGQYYGYTF | TGTGCCAGTGCCGGACAGTACTATGGCTACACCTTC
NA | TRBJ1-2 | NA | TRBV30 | CAWSSIQGNGYGYTF | TGTGCCTGGAGTTCAATTCAGGGGAATGGATATGGCTACACCTTC
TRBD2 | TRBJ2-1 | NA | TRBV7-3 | CASSPTRLAGEQFF | TGTGCCAGCAGCCCGACCCGCCTAGCGGGTGAGCAGTTCTTC
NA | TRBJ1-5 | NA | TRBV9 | CASSVEKVRGNQPQHF | TGTGCCAGCAGCGTAGAGAAGGTCCGGGGGAATCAGCCCCAGCATTTT
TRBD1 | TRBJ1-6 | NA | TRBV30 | CAFLGTGGSPLHF | TGTGCCTTTTTAGGGACAGGGGGATCACCCCTCCACTTT
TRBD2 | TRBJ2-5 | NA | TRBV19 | CASSMERAGGETQYF | TGTGCCAGTAGTATGGAGAGGGCGGGGGGCGAGACCCAGTACTTC
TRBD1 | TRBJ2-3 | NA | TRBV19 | CAMGTGGIDTQYF | TGTGCCATGGGGACAGGGGGGATAGATACGCAGTATTTT
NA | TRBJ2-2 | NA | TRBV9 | CASSVGGGSIRTVGELFF | TGTGCCAGCAGCGTAGGAGGAGGTTCGATAAGGACCGTCGGGGAGCTGTTTTTT
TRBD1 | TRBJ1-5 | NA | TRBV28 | CASRWPGGAGSNQPQHF | TGTGCCAGCAGGTGGCCAGGGGGCGCGGGTAGCAATCAGCCCCAGCATTTT
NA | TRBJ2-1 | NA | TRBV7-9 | CASNKGGGTNEQFF | TGTGCCAGCAACAAGGGGGGAGGGACCAATGAGCAGTTCTTC
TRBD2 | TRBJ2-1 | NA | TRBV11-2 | CASSLDGLAANYNEQFF | TGTGCCAGCAGCTTAGATGGGCTAGCGGCGAACTACAATGAGCAGTTCTTC
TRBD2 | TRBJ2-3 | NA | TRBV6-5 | CASSYGTSGGNTQYF | TGTGCCAGCAGCTATGGGACTAGCGGGGGAAATACGCAGTATTTT
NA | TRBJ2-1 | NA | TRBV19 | CASRRGYTSTNNEQFF | TGTGCCAGTAGACGGGGTTATACTTCCACCAACAATGAGCAGTTCTTC
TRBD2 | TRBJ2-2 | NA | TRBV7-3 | CASSSLPSSGRVGELFF | TGTGCCAGCAGCTCCCTCCCCTCTAGCGGGAGGGTCGGGGAGCTGTTTTTT
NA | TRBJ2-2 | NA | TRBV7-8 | CASGGAATGELFF | TGTGCCAGCGGCGGGGCGGCCACCGGGGAGCTGTTTTTT
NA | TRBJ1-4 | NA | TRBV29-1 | CSSWTAIDEKLFF | TGCAGCTCTTGGACAGCTATTGACGAAAAACTGTTTTTT
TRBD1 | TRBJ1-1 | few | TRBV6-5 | CASSRTGPLNTEAFF | TGTGCCAGCAGTCGGACAGGGCCCCTGAACACTGAAGCTTTCTTT
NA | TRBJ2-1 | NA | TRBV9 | CASSVGLISYNEQFF | TGTGCCAGCAGCGTAGGACTTATCTCCTACAATGAGCAGTTCTTC
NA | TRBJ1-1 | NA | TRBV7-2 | CASSLRQVDGTEAFF | TGTGCCAGCAGCTTACGCCAGGTAGATGGGACTGAAGCTTTCTTT
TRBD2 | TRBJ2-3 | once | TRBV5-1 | CASRLTSGSGTQYF | TGCGCCAGCAGATTGACTAGCGGGAGTGGTACGCAGTATTTT
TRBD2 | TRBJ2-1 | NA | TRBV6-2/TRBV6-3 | CASSASREGGYNEQFF | TGTGCCAGCAGTGCCTCTCGGGAGGGTGGGTACAATGAGCAGTTCTTC
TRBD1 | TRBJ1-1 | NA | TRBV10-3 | CAISVGQVNTEAFF | TGTGCCATCAGTGTGGGACAGGTGAACACTGAAGCTTTCTTT
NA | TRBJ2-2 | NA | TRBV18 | CASSREADGELFF | TGTGCCAGCTCACGAGAGGCCGACGGGGAGCTGTTTTTT
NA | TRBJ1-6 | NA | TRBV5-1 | CASSSRLSETASPLHF | TGCGCCAGCAGCTCACGCCTTTCGGAGACAGCCTCACCCCTCCACTTT
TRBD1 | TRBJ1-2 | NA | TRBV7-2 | CASSLPGTASYGYTF | TGTGCCAGCAGCTTACCCGGGACAGCCAGCTATGGCTACACCTTC
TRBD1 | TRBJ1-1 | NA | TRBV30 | CAWNRGGNTEAFF | TGTGCCTGGAACAGGGGTGGGAACACTGAAGCTTTCTTT